A single sample is the source of the 13 T cell receptor beta chains below, sequenced in a study of blood T cell repertoires in COVID-19. Assay: immunoSEQ multiplex PCR; the TCRdb copy retains only in-frame clones and omits some. The sample carries 200,000 to 250,000 clones, 85% to 90% recorded once. Sequencing input: PBMCs or T cells enriched from blood (not recorded which). Receptors originate from a middle-aged man who had been exposed to COVID-19.

The chain links TRBV9 to TRBJ2-5, with TRBD2 matching over 7 bases. V lost 0 bases, J lost 5 bases, and 7 bases stayed unmatched. Germline V lookup: CDR1 SGDLS, CDR2 YYNGEE. The CDR3 totals 15 residues. In DNA, the CDR3 is TGTGCCAGCAGCGTAGTCGGGACTACCCGGGAGACCCAGTACTTC. Encoded protein: CASSVVGTTRETQYF.

The gene calls are TRBV21-1 and TRBJ1-3. TRBV21-1 is classified as a pseudogene. The CDR3 contains 15 residues. The CDR3 loop reads CASSKAGGAGNTIYF. CDR3 nucleotides: TGTGCCAGCAGCAAAGCGGGGGGAGCTGGAAACACCATATATTTT.

The V and J genes are TRBV5-1 and TRBJ2-5; 13 bases match TRBD2. The CDR3 contains 18 residues. J was trimmed by 0 bases and V by 4 bases; bases with no gene match: 9. Germline V gene sequence: CDR1 SGHRS, CDR2 YFSETQ. The CDR3 sequence: CASSRGLAGDPYQETQYF. The CDR3 bases are TGCGCCAGCAGCCGTGGACTAGCGGGGGACCCGTACCAAGAGACCCAGTACTTC.

The chain links TRBV27 to TRBJ2-1; 8 nucleotides match TRBD2. J lost 5 bases, V lost 3 bases, and 6 bases had no gene match. The CDR3 contains 15 residues. Germline assignment: CDR1 MNHEY and CDR2 SMNVEV (reference sequence). The CDR3 DNA is TGTGCCAGCAGTTTTGCGGGACTAGGAGACAATGAGCAGTTCTTC. It yields the protein CASSFAGLGDNEQFF.

The rearrangement uses TRBV5-8 and TRBJ1-5; 7 bases line up with TRBD1. The V and J ends lost 4 bases and 2 bases, in that order; junction bases with no gene match: 9. The germline V gene has CDR1 SGHTS and CDR2 YDEGEE. This CDR3 contains 16 residues. CDR3 loop: CASSAKGTVGNQPQHF. The CDR3 DNA sequence: TGTGCCAGCAGCGCCAAAGGGACAGTTGGCAATCAGCCCCAGCATTTT.

The chain joins TRBV12-3 or TRBV12-4 to TRBJ1-1; TRBD1 aligns across 8 bases. Trimming at V came to 4 bases and at J to 8 bases, leaving 6 bases not matched to a gene. This CDR3 is 13 amino acids long. This CDR3 is CASSSQGAQEAFF. The CDR3 bases are TGTGCCAGCAGTTCCCAGGGGGCTCAGGAAGCTTTCTTT.

The genes are TRBV6-1 and TRBJ1-4, with D tentatively TRBD1 (5 bases). The CDR3 loop spans 14 amino acids. CDR1 and CDR2 (germline): MNHNS, SASEGT. Between the trimmed V and J ends, which lost 2 bases and 10 bases, there was a span of 14 bases. The CDR3 DNA reads TGTGCCAGCAGTGAATTGGCAGGGTGGGGAAAACTGTTTTTT. It codes for CASSELAGWGKLFF.

The genes are TRBV2 and TRBJ1-4; 8 bases align to TRBD1. Per germline, CDR1 SNHLY and CDR2 FYNNEI. Trimming took 3 bases from V and 8 from J; bases not matched to a gene: 5. The CDR3 totals 14 residues. CDR3 coding DNA: TGTGCCAGCAGTGACGGAACAGGGGGGGAAAAACTGTTTTTT. Residues: CASSDGTGGEKLFF.

J is TRBJ2-5 and V is TRBV5-1; TRBD2 agrees at 8 bases. This CDR3 contains 14 residues. V was pared by 2 bases and J by 1 base, with 1 base of the junction left unmatched. Germline CDR1 is SGHRS and CDR2 is YFSETQ. In nucleotides, the CDR3 is TGCGCCAGCAGCTTCGGGACTAGCCAAGAGACCCAGTACTTC. Protein: CASSFGTSQETQYF.

This chain links TRBV7-3 with TRBJ2-1, with 12 positions matching TRBD2. The germline V gene has CDR1 SGHTA and CDR2 FQGTGA. The CDR3 is 15 amino acids. The V gene end was trimmed by 5 bases and the J gene end by 12 bases; junction bases not matched to a gene: 11. The CDR3, as DNA: TGTGCCAGCAGCCCAGGACTAGCGGGGTCTAGCGGGCAGTTCTTC. Translation gives CASSPGLAGSSGQFF. Filled out from reference TRBV7-3 and TRBJ2-1, the complete variable domain reads GAGVSQTPSNKVTEKGKYVELRCDPISGHTALYWYRQSLGQGPEFLIYFQGTGAADDSGLPNDRFFAVRPEGSVSTLKIQRTERGDSAVYLCASSPGLAGSSGQFFGPGTRLTVL.

This clone was detected once. This chain joins TRBV4-1 and TRBJ2-3, with D tentatively TRBD2 (6 bases). Trimming removed 1 base at V and 3 bases at J, with 14 bases between. This CDR3 comprises 16 residues. Germline V gene lookup returns CDR1 MGHRA and CDR2 YSYEKL. The CDR3 nucleotides read TGCGCCAGCAGCCAAGGGATCACTAGCTCGACAGATACGCAGTATTTT. Protein sequence: CASSQGITSSTDTQYF.

This rearrangement joins TRBV6-5 to TRBJ1-5, with 8 bases matching TRBD1. This CDR3 has 14 amino acids. J was trimmed by 4 bases and V by 6 bases; bases with no gene match: 5. CDR1 is MNHEY, CDR2 SVGAGI, per germline. The CDR3 here is CASRDRVRNQPQHF. DNA of the CDR3: TGTGCCAGCAGGGACAGGGTGCGGAATCAGCCCCAGCATTTT.

The chain recombines TRBV28 with TRBJ1-5; D is unresolved. Trimming removed 3 bases from V and 6 bases from J, with 15 bases in between. The CDR3 totals 15 residues. Germline V lookup: CDR1 MDHEN, CDR2 SYDVKM. In DNA form, the CDR3 reads TGTGCCAGCAGTTTGCAGAATGCGGTAGGTCAGCCCCAGCATTTT. Translation gives CASSLQNAVGQPQHF.